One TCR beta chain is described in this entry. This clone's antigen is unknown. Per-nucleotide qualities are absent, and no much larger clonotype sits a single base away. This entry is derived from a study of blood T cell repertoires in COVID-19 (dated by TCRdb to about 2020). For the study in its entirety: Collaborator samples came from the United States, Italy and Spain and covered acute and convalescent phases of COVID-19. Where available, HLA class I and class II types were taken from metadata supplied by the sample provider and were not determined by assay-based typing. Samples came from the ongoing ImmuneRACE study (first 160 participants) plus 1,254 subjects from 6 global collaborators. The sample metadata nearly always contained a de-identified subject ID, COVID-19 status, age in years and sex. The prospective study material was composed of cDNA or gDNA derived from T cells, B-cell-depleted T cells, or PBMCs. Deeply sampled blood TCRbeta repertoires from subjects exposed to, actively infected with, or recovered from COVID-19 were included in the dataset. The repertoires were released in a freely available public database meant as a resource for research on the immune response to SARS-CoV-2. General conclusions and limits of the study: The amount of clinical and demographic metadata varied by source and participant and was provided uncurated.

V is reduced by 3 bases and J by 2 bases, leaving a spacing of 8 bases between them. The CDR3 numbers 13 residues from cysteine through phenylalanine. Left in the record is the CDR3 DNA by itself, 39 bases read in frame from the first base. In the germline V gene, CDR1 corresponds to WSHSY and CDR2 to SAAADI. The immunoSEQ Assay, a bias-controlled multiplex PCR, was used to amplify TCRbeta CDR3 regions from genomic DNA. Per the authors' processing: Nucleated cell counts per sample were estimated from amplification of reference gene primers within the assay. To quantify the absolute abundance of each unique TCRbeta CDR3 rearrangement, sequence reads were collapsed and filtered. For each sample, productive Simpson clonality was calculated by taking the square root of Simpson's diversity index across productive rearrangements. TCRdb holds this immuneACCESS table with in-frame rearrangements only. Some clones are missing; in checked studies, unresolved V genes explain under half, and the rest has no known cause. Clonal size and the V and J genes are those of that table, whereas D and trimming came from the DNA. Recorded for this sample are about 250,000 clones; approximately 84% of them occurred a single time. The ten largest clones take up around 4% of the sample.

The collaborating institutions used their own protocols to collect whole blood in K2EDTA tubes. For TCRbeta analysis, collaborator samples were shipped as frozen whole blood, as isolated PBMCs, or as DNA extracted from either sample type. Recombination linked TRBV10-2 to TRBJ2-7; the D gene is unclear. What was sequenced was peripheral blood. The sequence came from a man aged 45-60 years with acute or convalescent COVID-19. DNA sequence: TGCGCCAGCAGTGACAGTCTCACCTACGAGCAGTACTTC. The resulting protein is CASSDSLTYEQYF.